The next 20 T cell receptor beta chains were all read from a single sample in a study of T cells in Graves' hyperthyroidism and ophthalmopathy. Amplification targeted TCR beta CDR3 regions from RNA transcripts. RT-PCR in the first round (using the HTBI primer set) targeted the TCR CDR3. Each CDR3 protein gets one entry after TCRdb re-called the multiplex PCR reads with MiXCR. The sample has over 700,000 distinct CDR3 sequences; about 19% are singletons. The material sequenced was blood. The receptor set was obtained from a woman between 50 and 59 years old with Graves' hyperthyroidism that later progressed to Graves' ophthalmopathy.

This clonotype was counted a few times. V usage is TRBV30 and J usage is TRBJ2-3; D is unclear. CDR3 length: 14 residues. The germline gives CDR1 GTSNPN, CDR2 SVGIG (reference sequence). Trimming stripped 0 bases from V and 2 bases from J, with 9 bases between. CDR3 sequence reads: CAWSVLGSTDTQYF. In DNA form, the CDR3 reads TGTGCCTGGAGTGTACTTGGCTCCACAGATACGCAGTATTTT.

In this sample, this clonotype turned up many times. The chain joins TRBV5-6 to TRBJ2-1; 7 nucleotides align to TRBD2. V was pared by 2 bases and J by 8 bases, with 10 bases of the junction left unmatched. This CDR3 spans 15 amino acids. Germline V gives CDR1 SGHDT, CDR2 YYEEEE. The CDR3 reads CASSFSSGPGDEQFF. The CDR3 DNA reads as TGTGCCAGCAGCTTCTCTAGCGGCCCGGGGGATGAGCAGTTCTTC.

This clonotype was counted a single time. This chain links TRBV10-2 with TRBJ2-3, with D uncertain. Trimming cost V 5 bases and J 2 bases, with 11 bases left between them. The germline CDR1 and CDR2 sequences are WSHSY and SAAADI. CDR3 size: 14 residues. The CDR3 is CASSLSRDTDTQYF. CDR3 DNA: TGCGCCAGCAGTCTTAGCAGAGACACAGATACGCAGTATTTT.

In this sample, this clonotype turned up a few times. V gene TRBV7-2 combines with J gene TRBJ1-1, with D possibly TRBD1 on 6 matching bases. Germline assignment: CDR1 SGHTA and CDR2 FQGNSA. CDR3 length equals 15 residues. The ends were cut back, 0 bases at V and 4 bases at J, with 12 bases in the middle. The CDR3 DNA reads as TGTGCCAGCAGCTTAGCGCGGGGGGCTTCCACTGAAGCTTTCTTT. Translation: CASSLARGASTEAFF.

This clonotype occurred a few times. The chain links TRBV15 to TRBJ1-5; D ambiguous. The CDR3 spans 15 residues. Looked up from germline, CDR1 is LNHNV and CDR2 is YYDKDF (reference sequence). V was clipped by 0 bases and J by 2 bases, with 8 bases between them. The CDR3 DNA is TGTGCCACCAGCAGAGATCTGAGCGGCAATCAGCCCCAGCATTTT. This encodes CATSRDLSGNQPQHF.

This chain connects TRBV11-2 to TRBJ2-2, with D perhaps TRBD1 or TRBD2 (5 bases each). The CDR3 is 16 residues long. The V end lost 0 bases, the J end lost 4 bases, and 12 bases lay between the germline ends. Germline values: CDR1 SGHAT, CDR2 FQNNGV. CDR3 nucleotide sequence: TGTGCCAGCAGCTTAGATGGGGGTTACCTCACCGGGGAGCTGTTTTTT. It specifies CASSLDGGYLTGELFF.

The chain joins TRBV19 to TRBJ2-3, with 7 bases aligning to TRBD2. The CDR3 runs 15 residues. CDR1 is LNHDA and CDR2 is SQIVND in the germline V gene (reference sequence). Unmatched junction bases numbered 5, after V lost 3 bases and J lost 2 bases. The CDR3 loop reads CASSIGLADTDTQYF. CDR3 DNA sequence: TGTGCCAGTAGTATCGGCCTAGCGGACACAGATACGCAGTATTTT. Full variable domain (outside the CDR3, taken from reference TRBV19 and TRBJ2-3): DGGITQSPKYLFRKEGQNVTLSCEQNLNHDAMYWYRQDPGQGLRLIYYSQIVNDFQKGDIAEGYSVSREKKESFPLTVTSAQKNPTAFYLCASSIGLADTDTQYFGPGTRLTVL.

This clonotype was seen at least ten times. This chain uses TRBV5-5 with TRBJ1-3; D remains ambiguous. V lost 0 bases and J 1 base, leaving 5 bases between the germline ends. CDR3 length: 14 amino acids. CDR1 and CDR2 (germline): SGHKS, YYEKEE (reference sequence). CDR3 in amino acids: CASSLDGSGNTIYF. The CDR3 DNA reads as TGTGCCAGCAGCTTGGACGGGTCTGGAAACACCATATATTTT.

V gene TRBV9 combines with J gene TRBJ2-2; 9 nucleotides line up with TRBD2. Germline CDR1 SGDLS, CDR2 YYNGEE. CDR3 length equals 17 residues. V lost 1 base, J lost 0 bases, and 4 bases stayed unmatched. The CDR3 sequence is CASSVKRLAANTGELFF. The DNA for the CDR3 is TGTGCCAGCAGCGTAAAAAGACTAGCGGCGAACACCGGGGAGCTGTTTTTT.

This clonotype was detected ten times or more. This chain connects TRBV18 to TRBJ2-3, with 9 bases lining up with TRBD2. This CDR3 region has 16 residues. Germline loops: CDR1 KGHSH, CDR2 LQKENI. The J segment lost 0 bases and the V segment lost 3 bases, leaving 4 bases of the junction unmatched. CDR3 nucleotides: TGTGCCAGCTCACCGACTAGCGGCCTAAGCACAGATACGCAGTATTTT. The encoded protein is CASSPTSGLSTDTQYF.

This rearrangement joins TRBV7-8 to TRBJ2-5, with TRBD1 matching 9 bases. Unmatched junction bases numbered 10, after V lost 1 base and J lost 4 bases. This CDR3 contains 17 residues. Germline V gene data show CDR1 as SGHVS and CDR2 as FQNEAQ. The CDR3 loop is CASSLVGGTGFRETQYF. DNA of the CDR3: TGTGCCAGCAGCTTAGTAGGCGGGACAGGGTTTCGAGAGACCCAGTACTTC.

The table lists this clonotype with many counts. This chain links TRBV20-1 with TRBJ2-7; 7 positions match TRBD1. In germline, CDR1 is DFQATT, CDR2 SNEGSKA (reference sequence). The CDR3 contains 13 residues. J gave up 2 bases and V 5 bases, and 6 bases lay outside the gene matches. The CDR3 nucleotides read TGCAGTGCTTACAGGGGCAGCCCCTACGAGCAGTACTTC. Its protein is CSAYRGSPYEQYF.

This clonotype was picked up a small number of times. The chain joins TRBV10-3 to TRBJ2-7; D unresolved. The germline CDR1 and CDR2 sequences are ENHRY and SYGVKD. Trimming removed 6 bases from V and 0 bases from J, with 9 bases in between. The CDR3 covers 13 residues. CDR3 sequence reads: CAIRSESSYEQYF. The CDR3 DNA reads TGTGCCATCAGGTCAGAAAGCTCCTACGAGCAGTACTTC.

CDR3 residues: CSARLTGTGGSGEQFF. The CDR3 nucleotides are TGCAGTGCTAGGCTCACCGGGACAGGGGGCTCCGGTGAGCAGTTCTTC. The gene calls are TRBV20-1 and TRBJ2-1; 12 bases align to TRBD1. The CDR3 length is 16 residues. V gave up 3 bases and J gave up 9 bases; unmatched junction bases: 12. The germline CDR1 and CDR2 sequences are DFQATT and SNEGSKA (reference sequence).

In regard to this clonotype: At one end the junction does not follow the germline gene, possibly because of a read error. The rearrangement links TRBV13 to TRBJ2-5, with 7 bases lining up with TRBD1. CDR3 length: 14 residues. The germline CDR1 and CDR2 sequences are PRHDT and FYEKMQ (reference sequence). The CDR3 protein is CASSTTGDQETQYF. CDR3 sequence (DNA): TGTGCCAGCAGCACCACAGGGGACCAGGAGACCCAGTACTTC.

The chain recombines TRBV19 with TRBJ2-5; a possible D gene is TRBD2 (5 bases). From germline, CDR1 is LNHDA and CDR2 SQIVND (reference sequence). With 3 bases removed from V and 4 bases from J, the gap between germline ends came to 12 bases. This CDR3 is built from 14 residues. The CDR3 sequence: CASSMEPRGETQYF. The CDR3 region has the DNA TGTGCCAGTAGTATGGAACCTCGGGGAGAGACCCAGTACTTC.

Ten or more counts support this clonotype. The chain combines TRBV3-1 with TRBJ1-2; D remains ambiguous. The CDR3 covers 14 residues. V shed 0 bases and J shed 4 bases, with 9 bases lying between them. Germline loops: CDR1 LGHDT, CDR2 YNNKEL (reference sequence). The CDR3 DNA reads as TGTGCCAGCAGCCAAGATTCTGAGGGCTATGGCTACACCTTC. Residues: CASSQDSEGYGYTF.

The rearrangement joins TRBV7-8 to TRBJ2-7, with a weak D call TRBD1 (6 bases). Per germline, CDR1 SGHVS and CDR2 FQNEAQ. The CDR3 totals 16 residues. V lost 2 bases and J 3 bases, leaving 17 bases between the germline ends. The CDR3 loop is CASSLPPTGYYYEQYF. In nucleotides, the CDR3 is TGTGCCAGCAGCTTACCCCCCACAGGGTACTACTACGAGCAGTACTTC.

The J gene is TRBJ1-5, the V gene TRBV12-3 or TRBV12-4; D is unclear. This CDR3 spans 13 amino acids. Trimming pared 4 bases from V and 4 bases from J, leaving 8 bases between. The CDR3 DNA is TGTGCCAGCAGTTCCCAACTAAATCAGCCCCAGCATTTT. Protein sequence: CASSSQLNQPQHF.

The chain has TRBV20-1 and TRBJ1-5; possible D gene TRBD1, 6 bases. This CDR3 contains 15 residues. Germline CDR1 DFQATT, CDR2 SNEGSKA (reference sequence). V lost 6 bases and J 3 bases, leaving 18 bases between the germline ends. CDR3 amino acids: CSALPPQGYNQPQHF. CDR3 nucleotide sequence: TGCAGTGCCCTACCCCCACAGGGATACAATCAGCCCCAGCATTTT.